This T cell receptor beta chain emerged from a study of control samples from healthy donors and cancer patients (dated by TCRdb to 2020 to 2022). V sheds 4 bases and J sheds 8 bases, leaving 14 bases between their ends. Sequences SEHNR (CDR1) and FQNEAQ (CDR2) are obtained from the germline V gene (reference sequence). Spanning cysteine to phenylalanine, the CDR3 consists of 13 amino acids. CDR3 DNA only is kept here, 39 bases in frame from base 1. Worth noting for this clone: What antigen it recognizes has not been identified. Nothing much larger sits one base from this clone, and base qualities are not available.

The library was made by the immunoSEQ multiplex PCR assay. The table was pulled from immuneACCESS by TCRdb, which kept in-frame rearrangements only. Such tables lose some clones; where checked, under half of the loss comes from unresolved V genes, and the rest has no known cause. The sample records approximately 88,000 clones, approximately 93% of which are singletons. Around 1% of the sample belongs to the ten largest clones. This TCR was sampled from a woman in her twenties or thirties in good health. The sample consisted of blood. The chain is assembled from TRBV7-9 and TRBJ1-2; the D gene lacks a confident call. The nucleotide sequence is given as TGTGCCAGCAGCTCACCTGTGAGTCAGGGCTACACCTTC. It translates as CASSSPVSQGYTF.